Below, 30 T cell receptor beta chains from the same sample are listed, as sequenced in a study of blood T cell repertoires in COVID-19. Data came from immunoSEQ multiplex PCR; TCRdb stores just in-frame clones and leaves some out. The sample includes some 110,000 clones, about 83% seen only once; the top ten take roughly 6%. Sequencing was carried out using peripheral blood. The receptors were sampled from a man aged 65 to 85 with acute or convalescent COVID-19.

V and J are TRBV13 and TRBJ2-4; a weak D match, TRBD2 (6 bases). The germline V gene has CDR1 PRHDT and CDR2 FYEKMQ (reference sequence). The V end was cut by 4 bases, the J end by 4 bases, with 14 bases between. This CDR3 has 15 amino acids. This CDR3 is CASSSQGLAKNIQYF. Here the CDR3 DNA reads TGTGCCAGCAGCTCCCAGGGACTGGCTAAAAACATTCAGTACTTC. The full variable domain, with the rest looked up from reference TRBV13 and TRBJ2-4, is AAGVIQSPRHLIKEKRETATLKCYPIPRHDTVYWYQQGPGQDPQFLISFYEKMQSDKGSIPDRFSAQQFSDYHSELNMSSLELGDSALYFCASSSQGLAKNIQYFGAGTRLSVL.

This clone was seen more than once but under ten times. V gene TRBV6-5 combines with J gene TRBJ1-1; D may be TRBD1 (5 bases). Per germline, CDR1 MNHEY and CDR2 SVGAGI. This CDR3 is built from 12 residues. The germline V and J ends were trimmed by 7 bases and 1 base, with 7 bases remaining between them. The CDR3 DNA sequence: TGTGCCAGCACCACAGGGAACACTGAAGCTTTCTTT. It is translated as CASTTGNTEAFF.

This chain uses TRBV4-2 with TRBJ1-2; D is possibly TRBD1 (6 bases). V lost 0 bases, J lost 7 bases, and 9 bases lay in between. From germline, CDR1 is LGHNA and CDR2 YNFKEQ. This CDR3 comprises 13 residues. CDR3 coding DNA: TGTGCCAGCAGCCAAGATGAAGGGGGTGGCTACACCTTC. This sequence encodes CASSQDEGGGYTF.

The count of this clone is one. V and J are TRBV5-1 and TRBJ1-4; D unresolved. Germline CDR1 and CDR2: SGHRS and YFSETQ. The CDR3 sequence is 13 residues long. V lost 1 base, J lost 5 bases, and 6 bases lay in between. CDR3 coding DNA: TGCGCCAGCAGCTTGTGGGCCAATGAAAAACTGTTTTTT. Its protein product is CASSLWANEKLFF.

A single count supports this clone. The CDR3 DNA reads TGTGCCAGCAGCCAAGACGGGTTGACTGCCTCCTACAATGAGCAGTTCTTC. This gives the protein CASSQDGLTASYNEQFF. The chain joins TRBV3-1 (or the pseudogene TRBV3-2) to TRBJ2-1; no reliable D call. The CDR3 has 17 residues. With 0 bases removed from V and 0 bases from J, the gap between germline ends came to 12 bases. Germline loops: CDR1 LGHDT, CDR2 YNNKEL (reference sequence).

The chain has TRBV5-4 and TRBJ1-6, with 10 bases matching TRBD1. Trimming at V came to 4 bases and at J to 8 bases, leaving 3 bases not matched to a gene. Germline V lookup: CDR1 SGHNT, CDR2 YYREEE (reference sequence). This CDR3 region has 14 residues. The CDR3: CASSPGTGDSPLHF. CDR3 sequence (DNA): TGTGCCAGCAGCCCCGGGACAGGGGATTCACCCCTCCACTTT.

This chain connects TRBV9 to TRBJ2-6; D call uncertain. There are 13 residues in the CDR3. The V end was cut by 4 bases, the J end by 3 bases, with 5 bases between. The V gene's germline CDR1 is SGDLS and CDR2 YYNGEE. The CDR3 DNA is TGTGCCAGCAGCACAGTTGGGGCCAACGTCCTGACTTTC. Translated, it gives CASSTVGANVLTF.

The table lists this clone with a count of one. For the CDR3, the DNA is TGCAGCGTTGACGCGGGGAGGACAGGCTACAATGAGCAGTTCTTC. Translation gives CSVDAGRTGYNEQFF. The V and J genes are TRBV29-1 and TRBJ2-1; maybe TRBD1 (7 bases). Germline V gene lookup returns CDR1 SQVTM and CDR2 ANQGSEA. Deletions cut 3 bases from V and 3 bases from J, with 15 bases between. The CDR3 totals 15 residues.

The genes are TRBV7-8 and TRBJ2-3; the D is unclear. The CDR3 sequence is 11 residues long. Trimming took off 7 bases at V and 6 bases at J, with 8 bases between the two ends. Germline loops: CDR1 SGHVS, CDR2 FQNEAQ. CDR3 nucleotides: TGTGCCAGCAACGCCGGGGATACGCAGTATTTT. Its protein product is CASNAGDTQYF.

This CDR3 is CAWSWGGGEAFF. DNA for the CDR3: TGTGCCTGGAGTTGGGGGGGAGGTGAAGCTTTCTTT. V usage is TRBV30 and J usage is TRBJ1-1; maybe TRBD1 (5 bases). Germline V lookup: CDR1 GTSNPN, CDR2 SVGIG (reference sequence). There are 12 residues in the CDR3. V gave up 2 bases and J gave up 7 bases, with 11 bases separating them.

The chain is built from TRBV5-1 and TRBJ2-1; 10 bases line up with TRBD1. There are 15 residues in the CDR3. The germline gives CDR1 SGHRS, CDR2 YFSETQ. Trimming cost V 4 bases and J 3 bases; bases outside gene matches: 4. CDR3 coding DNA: TGCGCCAGCAGCCCCGGACAGGGGGTCTACAATGAGCAGTTCTTC. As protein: CASSPGQGVYNEQFF.

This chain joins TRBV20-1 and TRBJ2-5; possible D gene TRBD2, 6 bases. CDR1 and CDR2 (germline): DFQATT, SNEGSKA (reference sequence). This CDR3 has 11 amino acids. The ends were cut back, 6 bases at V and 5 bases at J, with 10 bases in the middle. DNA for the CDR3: TGCAGTGCGGCGGGGCAGGAGACCCAGTACTTC. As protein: CSAAGQETQYF.

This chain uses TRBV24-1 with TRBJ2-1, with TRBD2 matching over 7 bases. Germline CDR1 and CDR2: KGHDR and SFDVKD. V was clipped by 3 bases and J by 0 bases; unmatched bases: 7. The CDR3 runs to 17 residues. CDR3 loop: CATSDPTSTSSYNEQFF. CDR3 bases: TGTGCCACCAGTGATCCGACTAGCACCAGCTCCTACAATGAGCAGTTCTTC.

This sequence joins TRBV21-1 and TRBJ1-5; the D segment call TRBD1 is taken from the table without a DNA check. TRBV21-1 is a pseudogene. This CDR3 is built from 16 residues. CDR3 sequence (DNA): TGTGCCAGCAGCAAAGTGCAACGGCCAGGCGAAGAGCCCCAGCATTTT. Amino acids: CASSKVQRPGEEPQHF.

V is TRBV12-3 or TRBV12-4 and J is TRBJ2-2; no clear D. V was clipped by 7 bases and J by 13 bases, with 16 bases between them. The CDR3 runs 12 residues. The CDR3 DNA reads TGTGCCAGCAACCGGCGACACATTGGGCTGTTTTTT. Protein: CASNRRHIGLFF.

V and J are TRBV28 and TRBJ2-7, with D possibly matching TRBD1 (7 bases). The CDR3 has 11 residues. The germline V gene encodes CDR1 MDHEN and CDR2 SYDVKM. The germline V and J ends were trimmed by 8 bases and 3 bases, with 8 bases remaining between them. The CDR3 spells CASQGGYEQYF. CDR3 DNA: TGTGCCAGCCAGGGGGGCTACGAGCAGTACTTC.

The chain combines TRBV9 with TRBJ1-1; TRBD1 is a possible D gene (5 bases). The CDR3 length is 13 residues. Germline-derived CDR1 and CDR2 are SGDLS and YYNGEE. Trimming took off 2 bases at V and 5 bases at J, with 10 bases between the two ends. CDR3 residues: CASSVRVGTEAFF. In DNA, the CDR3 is TGTGCCAGCAGCGTCAGGGTTGGTACTGAAGCTTTCTTT.

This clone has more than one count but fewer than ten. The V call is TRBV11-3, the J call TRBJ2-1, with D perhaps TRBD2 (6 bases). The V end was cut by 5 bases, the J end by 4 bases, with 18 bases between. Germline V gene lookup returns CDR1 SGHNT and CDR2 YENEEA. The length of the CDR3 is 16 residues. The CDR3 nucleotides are TGTGCCAGCAGCGGCGGGATTAATGGGGTGTACAATGAGCAGTTCTTC. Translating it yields CASSGGINGVYNEQFF.

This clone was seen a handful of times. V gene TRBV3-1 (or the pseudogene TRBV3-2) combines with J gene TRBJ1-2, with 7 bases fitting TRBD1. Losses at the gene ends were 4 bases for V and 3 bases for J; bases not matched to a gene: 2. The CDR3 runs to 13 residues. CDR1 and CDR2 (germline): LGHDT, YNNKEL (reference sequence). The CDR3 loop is CASSPTGHYGYTF. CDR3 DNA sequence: TGTGCCAGCAGCCCGACAGGGCACTATGGCTACACCTTC.

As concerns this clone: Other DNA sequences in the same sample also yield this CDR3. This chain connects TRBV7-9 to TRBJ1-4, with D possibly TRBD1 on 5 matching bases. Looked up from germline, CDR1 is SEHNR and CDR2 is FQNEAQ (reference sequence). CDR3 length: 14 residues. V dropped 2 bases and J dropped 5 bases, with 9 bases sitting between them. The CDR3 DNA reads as TGTGCCAGCAGCTTACAGGGAGGAAATGAAAAACTGTTTTTT. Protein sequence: CASSLQGGNEKLFF.

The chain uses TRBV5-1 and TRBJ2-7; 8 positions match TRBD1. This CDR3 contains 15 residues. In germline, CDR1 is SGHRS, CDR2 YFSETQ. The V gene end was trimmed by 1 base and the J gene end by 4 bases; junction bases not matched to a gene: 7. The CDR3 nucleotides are TGCGCCAGCAGCTTGATAGACAGGGGAACGTACGAGCAGTACTTC. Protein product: CASSLIDRGTYEQYF.

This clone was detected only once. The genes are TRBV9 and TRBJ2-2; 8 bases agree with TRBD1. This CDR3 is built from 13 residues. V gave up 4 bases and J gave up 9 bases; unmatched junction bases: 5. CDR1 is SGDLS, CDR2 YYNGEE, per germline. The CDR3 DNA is TGTGCCAGCAGCAATCCAGGGGGCAGGGAGCTGTTTTTT. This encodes CASSNPGGRELFF.

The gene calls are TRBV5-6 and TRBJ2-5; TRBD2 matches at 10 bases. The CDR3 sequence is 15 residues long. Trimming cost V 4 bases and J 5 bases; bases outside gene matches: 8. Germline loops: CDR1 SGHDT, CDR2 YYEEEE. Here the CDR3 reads CASSPPSGSPETQYF. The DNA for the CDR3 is TGTGCCAGCAGCCCGCCTAGCGGGAGCCCTGAGACCCAGTACTTC.

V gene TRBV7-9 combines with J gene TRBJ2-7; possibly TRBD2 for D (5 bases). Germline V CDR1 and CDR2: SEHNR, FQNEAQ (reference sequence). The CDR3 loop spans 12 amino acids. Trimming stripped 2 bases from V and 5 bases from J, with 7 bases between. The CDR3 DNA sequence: TGTGCCAGCAGCTTAACTAGAGACGAGCAGTACTTC. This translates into CASSLTRDEQYF.

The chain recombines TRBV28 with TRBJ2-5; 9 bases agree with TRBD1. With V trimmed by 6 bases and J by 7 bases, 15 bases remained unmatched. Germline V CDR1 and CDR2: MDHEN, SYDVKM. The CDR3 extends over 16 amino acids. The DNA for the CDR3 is TGTGCCAGCAGCCCGCCGGACAGGGGATTCAAGAGGACCCAGTACTTC. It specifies CASSPPDRGFKRTQYF.

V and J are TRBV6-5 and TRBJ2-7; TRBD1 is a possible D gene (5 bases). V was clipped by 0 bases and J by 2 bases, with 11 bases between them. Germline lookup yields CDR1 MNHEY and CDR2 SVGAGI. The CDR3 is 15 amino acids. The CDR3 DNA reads TGTGCCAGCAGTTACTCGGCTCAGGGAACCTACGAGCAGTACTTC. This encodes CASSYSAQGTYEQYF.

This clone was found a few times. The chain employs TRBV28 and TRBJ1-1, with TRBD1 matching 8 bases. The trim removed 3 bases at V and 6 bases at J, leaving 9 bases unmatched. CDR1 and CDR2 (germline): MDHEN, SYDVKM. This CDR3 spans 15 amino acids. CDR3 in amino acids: CASSFSDRVFAEAFF. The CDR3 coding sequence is TGTGCCAGCAGTTTCTCGGACAGGGTTTTCGCTGAAGCTTTCTTT.

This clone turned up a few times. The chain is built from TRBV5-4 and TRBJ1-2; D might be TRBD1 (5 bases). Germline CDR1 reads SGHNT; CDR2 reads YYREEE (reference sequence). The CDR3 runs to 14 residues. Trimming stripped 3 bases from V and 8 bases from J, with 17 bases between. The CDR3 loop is CASSSAWDSVGYTF. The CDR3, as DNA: TGTGCCAGCAGCTCGGCATGGGACTCTGTCGGCTACACCTTC.

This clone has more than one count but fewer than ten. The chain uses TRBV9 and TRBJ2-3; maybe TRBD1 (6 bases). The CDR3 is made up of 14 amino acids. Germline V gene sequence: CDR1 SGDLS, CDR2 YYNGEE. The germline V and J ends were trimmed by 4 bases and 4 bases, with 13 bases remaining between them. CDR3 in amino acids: CASSPLGTPDTQYF. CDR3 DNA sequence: TGTGCCAGCAGCCCCCTGGGGACACCAGATACGCAGTATTTT.

The chain's CDR3 is CASSLAGGTNTEAFF. DNA of the CDR3: TGTGCCAGCAGCTTGGCCGGGGGAACGAACACTGAAGCTTTCTTT. V gene TRBV5-5 combines with J gene TRBJ1-1, with a possible D match to TRBD1 (5 bases). The V and J ends lost 0 bases and 1 base respectively, with 10 bases between them. The germline gives CDR1 SGHKS, CDR2 YYEKEE (reference sequence). The CDR3 covers 15 residues. The complete variable domain, with remaining parts taken from reference TRBV5-5 and TRBJ1-1, reads DAGVTQSPTHLIKTRGQQVTLRCSPISGHKSVSWYQQVLGQGPQFIFQYYEKEERGRGNFPDRFSARQFPNYSSELNVNALLLGDSALYLCASSLAGGTNTEAFFGQGTRLTVV.